The source of this T cell receptor (beta chain) is a study of T cell responses to AZD1222 COVID-19 vaccine (dated by TCRdb to the early 2020s). Some background on the complete study: A total of about 240 trial participants underwent TCR sequencing, of whom 207 received two doses of AZD1222 and about 25 received two doses of the MenACWY control vaccine. Trial participants were enrolled into age subgroups of 18-55, 56-69 and 70-plus years, which contained about 150, 28 and 57 TCR-sequenced participants, respectively.

Study-level results and caveats: Because no samples from the day 14 peak response were available, repertoires could be characterized only after the peak T cell response. After two AZD1222 doses, both the breadth and the depth of spike-specific TCRs were significantly higher than at day 0 and than in MenACWY recipients. Participants were mostly white British and included more females than males, and it was suggested by the authors that clonal diversity may have been underestimated. Reportedly, almost half of the unique spike-specific TCRs recognized epitopes lying outside the regions that are mutated in the B.1.351 and B.1.1.7 variants. Conclusions about previously exposed vaccinees are limited, since just a handful of AZD1222 recipients were seropositive for SARS-CoV-2 at baseline. The 56-69-year group was small, and its depth increase did not reach significance, likely because of low power. The vaccine-associated CD4 TCRs covered the entire spike protein, and the dominant responses fell in regions 160-218 and 743-854.

According to the study, the label for this sample's time point signals: about 28 days (+/-7) after the second vaccine dose. AZD1222 recipients whose second dose came at about 4 weeks and those whose second dose came at about 12 weeks were combined into one group, since spike-specific TCR depth and breadth did not differ between the two schedules. Vaccinee samples were obtained from the UK trials COV001 and COV002, which included a single-blind randomized controlled phase 2/3 trial of AZD1222 (ChAdOx1 nCoV-19) in healthy adults. Trial participant PBMC samples were collected at day 0 and day 28 after the second dose for TCRbeta chain sequencing. As regards this clone: It has no known antigen specificity. Per-base qualities were not stored, and no clone one base away is much larger.

The CDR3 regions of human TCRbeta chains were analyzed by immunosequencing. Under the source paper's analysis protocol: TCRs in the repertoires were matched against a reference library of SARS-CoV-2-specific TCRs that had been generated with the MIRA antigen-specificity platform. Breadth was defined as the fraction of unique TCRs that were SARS-CoV-2-associated. Depth was defined as the fraction of total T cells that were SARS-CoV-2-associated. Using the MIRA data, each spike-specific TCR was assigned both to the spike region to which the TCR was reactive and to a CD4 or CD8 class. Log10-transformed breadth and depth values were compared by one-way ANOVA with Sidak's multiple comparisons tests. Entries here come from immuneACCESS through TCRdb and include only in-frame sequences with V and J called. Some clones fail to appear in such tables; in the studies checked, an unresolved V gene covers under half of the shortfall, and the cause of the remainder is unknown. V, J and clone size reflect that table, while D and trimming were determined from the DNA. This sample lists 100,000 to 150,000 clones; around 90% were detected once. The top ten constitute 1% to 1.3% of the sample.

Reading from cysteine to phenylalanine, the CDR3 counts 15 amino acids. CDR3 DNA only is kept here, 45 bases in frame from base 1. CDR1 SGHTA and CDR2 FQGTGA were looked up in the germline V gene. The germline ends are 7 bases apart after V is trimmed by 0 bases and J by 4 bases. The source of this sequence is an adult who received the AZD1222 COVID-19 vaccine. This specimen was peripheral blood, taken 28 days after the second AZD1222 dose. The sequence joins TRBV7-3 to TRBJ1-6; no D gene call is confident. The nucleotide sequence reads TGTGCCAGCAGCTTAACCGGCGGATATAATTCACCCCTCCACTTT. Translated, it gives CASSLTGGYNSPLHF.